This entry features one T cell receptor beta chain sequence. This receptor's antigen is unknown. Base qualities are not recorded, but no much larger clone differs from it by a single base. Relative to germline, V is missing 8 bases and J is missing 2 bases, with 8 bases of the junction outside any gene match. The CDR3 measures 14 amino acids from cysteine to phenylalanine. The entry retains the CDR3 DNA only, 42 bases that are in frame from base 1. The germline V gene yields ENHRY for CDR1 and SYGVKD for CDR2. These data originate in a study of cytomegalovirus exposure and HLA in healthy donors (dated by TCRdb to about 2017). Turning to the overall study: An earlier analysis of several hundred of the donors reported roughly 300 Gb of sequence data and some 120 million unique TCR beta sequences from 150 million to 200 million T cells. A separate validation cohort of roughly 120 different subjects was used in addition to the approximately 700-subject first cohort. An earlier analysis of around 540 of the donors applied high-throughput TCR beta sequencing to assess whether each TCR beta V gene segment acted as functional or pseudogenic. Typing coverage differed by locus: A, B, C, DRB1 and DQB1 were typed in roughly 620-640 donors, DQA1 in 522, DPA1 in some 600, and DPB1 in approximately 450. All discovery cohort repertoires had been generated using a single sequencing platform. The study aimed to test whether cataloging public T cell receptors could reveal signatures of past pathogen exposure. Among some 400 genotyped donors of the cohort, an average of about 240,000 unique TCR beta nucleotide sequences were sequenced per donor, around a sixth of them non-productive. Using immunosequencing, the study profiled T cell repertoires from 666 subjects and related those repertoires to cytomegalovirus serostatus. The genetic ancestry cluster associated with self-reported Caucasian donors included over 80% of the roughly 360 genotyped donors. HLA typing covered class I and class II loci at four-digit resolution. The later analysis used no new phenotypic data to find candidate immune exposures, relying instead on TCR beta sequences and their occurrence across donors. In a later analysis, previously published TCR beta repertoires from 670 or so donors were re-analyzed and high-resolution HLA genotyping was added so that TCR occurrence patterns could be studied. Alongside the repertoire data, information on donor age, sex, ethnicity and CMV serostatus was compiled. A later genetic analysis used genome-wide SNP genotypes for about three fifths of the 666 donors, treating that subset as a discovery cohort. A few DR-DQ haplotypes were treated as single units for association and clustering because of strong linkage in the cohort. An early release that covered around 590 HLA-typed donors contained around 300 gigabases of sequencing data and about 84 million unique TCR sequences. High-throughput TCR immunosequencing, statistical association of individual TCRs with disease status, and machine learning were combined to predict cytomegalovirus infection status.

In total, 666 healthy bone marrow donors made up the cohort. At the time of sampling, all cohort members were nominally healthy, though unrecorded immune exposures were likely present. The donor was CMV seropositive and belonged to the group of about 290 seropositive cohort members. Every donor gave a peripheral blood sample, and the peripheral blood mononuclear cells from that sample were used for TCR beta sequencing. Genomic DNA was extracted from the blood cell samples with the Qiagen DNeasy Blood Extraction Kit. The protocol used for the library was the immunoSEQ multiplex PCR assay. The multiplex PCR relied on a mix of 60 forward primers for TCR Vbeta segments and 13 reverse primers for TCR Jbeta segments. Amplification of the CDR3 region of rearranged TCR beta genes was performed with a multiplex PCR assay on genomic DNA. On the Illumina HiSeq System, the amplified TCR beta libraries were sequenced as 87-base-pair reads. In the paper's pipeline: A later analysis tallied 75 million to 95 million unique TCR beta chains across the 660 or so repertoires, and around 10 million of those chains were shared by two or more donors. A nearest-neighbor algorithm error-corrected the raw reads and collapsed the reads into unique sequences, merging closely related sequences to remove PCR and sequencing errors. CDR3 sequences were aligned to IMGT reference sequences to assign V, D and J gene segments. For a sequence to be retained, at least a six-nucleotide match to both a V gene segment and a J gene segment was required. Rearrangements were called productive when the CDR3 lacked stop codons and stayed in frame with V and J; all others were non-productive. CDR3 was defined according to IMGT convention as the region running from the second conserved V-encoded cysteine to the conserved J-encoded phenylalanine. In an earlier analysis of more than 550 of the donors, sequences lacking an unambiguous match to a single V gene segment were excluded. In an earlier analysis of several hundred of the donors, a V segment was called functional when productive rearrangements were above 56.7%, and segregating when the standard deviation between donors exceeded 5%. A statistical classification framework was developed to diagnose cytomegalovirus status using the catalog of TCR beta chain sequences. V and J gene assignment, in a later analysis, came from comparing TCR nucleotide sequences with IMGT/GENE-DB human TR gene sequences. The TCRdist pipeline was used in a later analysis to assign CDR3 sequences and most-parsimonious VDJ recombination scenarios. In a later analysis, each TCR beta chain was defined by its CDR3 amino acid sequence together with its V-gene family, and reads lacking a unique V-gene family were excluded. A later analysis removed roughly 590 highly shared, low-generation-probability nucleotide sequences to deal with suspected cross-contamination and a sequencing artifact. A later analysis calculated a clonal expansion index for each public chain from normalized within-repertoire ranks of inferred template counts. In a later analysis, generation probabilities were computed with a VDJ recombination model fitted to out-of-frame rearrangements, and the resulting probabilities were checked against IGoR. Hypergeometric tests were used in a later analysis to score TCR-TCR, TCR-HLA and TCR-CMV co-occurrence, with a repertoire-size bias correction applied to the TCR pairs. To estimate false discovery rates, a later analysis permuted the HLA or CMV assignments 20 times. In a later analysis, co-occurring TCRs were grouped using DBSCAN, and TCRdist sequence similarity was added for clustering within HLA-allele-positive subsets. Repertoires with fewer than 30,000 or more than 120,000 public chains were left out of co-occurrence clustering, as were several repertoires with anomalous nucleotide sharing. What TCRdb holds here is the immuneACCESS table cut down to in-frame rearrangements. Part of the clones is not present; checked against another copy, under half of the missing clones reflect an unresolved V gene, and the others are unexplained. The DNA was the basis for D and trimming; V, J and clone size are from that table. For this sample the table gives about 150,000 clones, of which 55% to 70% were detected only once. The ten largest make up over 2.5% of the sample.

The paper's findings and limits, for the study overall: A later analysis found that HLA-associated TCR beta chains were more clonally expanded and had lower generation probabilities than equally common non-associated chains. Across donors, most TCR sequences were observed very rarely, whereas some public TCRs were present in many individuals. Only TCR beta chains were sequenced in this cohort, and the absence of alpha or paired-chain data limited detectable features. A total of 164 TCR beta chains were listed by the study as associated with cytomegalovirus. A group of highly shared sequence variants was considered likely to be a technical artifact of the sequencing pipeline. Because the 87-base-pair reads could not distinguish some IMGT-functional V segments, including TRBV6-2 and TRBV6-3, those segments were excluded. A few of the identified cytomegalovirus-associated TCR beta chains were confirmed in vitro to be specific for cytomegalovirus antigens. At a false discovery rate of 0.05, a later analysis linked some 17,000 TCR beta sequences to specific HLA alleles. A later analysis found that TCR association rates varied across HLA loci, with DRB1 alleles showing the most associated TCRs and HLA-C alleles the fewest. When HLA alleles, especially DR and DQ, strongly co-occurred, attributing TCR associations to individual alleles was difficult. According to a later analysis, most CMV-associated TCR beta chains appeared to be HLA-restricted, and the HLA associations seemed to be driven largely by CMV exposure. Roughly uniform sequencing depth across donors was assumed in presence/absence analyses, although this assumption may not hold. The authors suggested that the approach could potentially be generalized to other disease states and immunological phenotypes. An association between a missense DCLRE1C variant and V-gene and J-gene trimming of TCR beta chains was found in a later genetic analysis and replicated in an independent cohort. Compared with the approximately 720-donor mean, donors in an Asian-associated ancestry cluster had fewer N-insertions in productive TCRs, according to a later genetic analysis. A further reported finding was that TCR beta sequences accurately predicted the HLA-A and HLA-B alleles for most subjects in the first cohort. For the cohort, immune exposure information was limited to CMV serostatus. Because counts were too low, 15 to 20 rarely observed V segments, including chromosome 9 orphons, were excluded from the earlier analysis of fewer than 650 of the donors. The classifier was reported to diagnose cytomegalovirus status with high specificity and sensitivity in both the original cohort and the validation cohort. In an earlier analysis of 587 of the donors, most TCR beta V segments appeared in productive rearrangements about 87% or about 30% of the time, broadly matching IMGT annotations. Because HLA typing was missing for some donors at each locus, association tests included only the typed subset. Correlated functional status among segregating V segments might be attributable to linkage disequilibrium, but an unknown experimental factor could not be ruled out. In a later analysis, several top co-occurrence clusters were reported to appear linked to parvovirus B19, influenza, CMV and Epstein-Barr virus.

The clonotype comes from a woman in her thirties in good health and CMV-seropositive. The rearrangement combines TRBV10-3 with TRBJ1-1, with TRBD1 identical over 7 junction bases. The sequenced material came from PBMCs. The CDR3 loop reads CAIGQGQLNTEAFF. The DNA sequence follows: TGTGCCATCGGTCAGGGACAGTTAAACACTGAAGCTTTCTTT.